Below, 23 T cell receptor beta chains from the same sample are listed, as sequenced in a study of control samples from healthy donors and cancer patients. Assay used: immunoSEQ multiplex PCR; TCRdb lists only in-frame clones, some missing. The top ten hold around a tenth of the sample, which has around 76,000 clones, around 86% seen once. The sample comprised PBMCs. These receptors were obtained from a woman aged 50 to 65 with colorectal cancer.

V and J are TRBV7-2 and TRBJ2-1, with 10 nucleotides matching TRBD2. V dropped 5 bases and J dropped 9; count of bases not matched to a gene: 7. The V gene's germline CDR1 is SGHTA and CDR2 FQGNSA. The CDR3 consists of 14 residues. CDR3 sequence reads: CASSNLAGVSEQFF. CDR3 coding DNA: TGTGCCAGCAGCAACCTAGCGGGGGTATCTGAGCAGTTCTTC.

The chain employs TRBV5-1 and TRBJ2-4; no reliable D call. In germline, CDR1 is SGHRS, CDR2 YFSETQ. V was clipped by 3 bases and J by 5 bases, with 9 bases between them. This CDR3 spans 13 amino acids. The CDR3 bases are TGCGCCAGCAGCTCGGACGGACAAAACATTCAGTACTTC. Translating it yields CASSSDGQNIQYF.

In regard to this clone: The junction departs from the called germline gene at one end, perhaps through a read error. CDR3 DNA: TGTGCCAGCAGTTACGGGCAGTTCCAACAGACCCAGTACTTC. As protein: CASSYGQFQQTQYF. This rearrangement joins TRBV6-2 or TRBV6-3 to TRBJ2-5; no clear D. This CDR3 has 14 residues. Germline-derived CDR1 and CDR2 are MNHEY and SVGEGT.

The chain couples TRBV10-3 to TRBJ1-1, with D perhaps matching TRBD1 (5 bases). Deletions cut 0 bases from V and 5 bases from J, with 13 bases between. The CDR3 spans 15 residues. Germline-derived CDR1 and CDR2 are ENHRY and SYGVKD. This CDR3 is CAISESPGGETEAFF. The DNA for the CDR3 is TGTGCCATCAGTGAGTCGCCGGGGGGGGAGACTGAAGCTTTCTTT.

The chain recombines TRBV6-5 with TRBJ1-6; D is ambiguous. The CDR3 extends over 15 amino acids. Per germline, CDR1 MNHEY and CDR2 SVGAGI. The V end lost 4 bases, the J end lost 9 bases, and 16 bases lay between the germline ends. The CDR3 loop is CASSSGRFDGSPLHF. The CDR3 region has the DNA TGTGCCAGCAGTTCCGGACGGTTTGACGGTTCACCCCTCCACTTT.

V is TRBV28 and J is TRBJ2-1; D is perhaps TRBD1 (6 bases). Germline V gives CDR1 MDHEN, CDR2 SYDVKM. The CDR3 contains 15 residues. Trimming left V 5 bases short and J 5 bases short, with 16 bases between. For the CDR3, the DNA is TGTGCCAGCAGTCTTCAGGGGATTCGCGACAATGAGCAGTTCTTC. It yields the protein CASSLQGIRDNEQFF.

The V call is TRBV6-6, the J call TRBJ1-3; D uncertain. CDR1 MNHNY and CDR2 SVGAGI come from the germline V gene (reference sequence). V gave up 8 bases and J gave up 4 bases, with 12 bases separating them. The CDR3 covers 13 residues. CDR3 coding DNA: TGTGCCAGCGGGCAATTACAGGGAAACACCATATATTTT. Translation gives CASGQLQGNTIYF.

The chain is built from TRBV5-8 and TRBJ2-5, with TRBD1 as a possible D gene (7 bases). V dropped 4 bases and J dropped 0 bases, with 13 bases sitting between them. This CDR3 is built from 15 residues. Germline assignment: CDR1 SGHTS and CDR2 YDEGEE. The DNA of the CDR3 is TGTGCCAGCAGCGGGGGGACAGCCTACCAAGAGACCCAGTACTTC. Translated: CASSGGTAYQETQYF.

J is TRBJ2-3 and V is TRBV18; D is tentatively TRBD1 or TRBD2 (7 bases each). The germline gives CDR1 KGHSH, CDR2 LQKENI. The V gene lost 2 bases and the J gene lost 7 bases, with 16 bases spanning the gap. The length of the CDR3 is 15 residues. CDR3 bases: TGTGCCAGCTCACCAGAGTCCAGGGGGGGGAATACGCAGTATTTT. This translates into CASSPESRGGNTQYF.

The rearrangement links TRBV2 to TRBJ1-1; D gene ambiguous. V was pared by 5 bases and J by 1 base, with 11 bases between. This CDR3 contains 14 residues. Per germline, CDR1 SNHLY and CDR2 FYNNEI. Here the CDR3 DNA reads TGTGCCAGCAGTCCATTATCCGGGAACACTGAAGCTTTCTTT. Translation: CASSPLSGNTEAFF. The whole variable domain, remainder taken from reference TRBV2 and TRBJ1-1, is EPEVTQTPSHQVTQMGQEVILRCVPISNHLYFYWYRQILGQKVEFLVSFYNNEISEKSEIFDDQFSVERPDGSNFTLKIRSTKLEDSAMYFCASSPLSGNTEAFFGQGTRLTVV.

The chain joins TRBV6-5 to TRBJ2-3; D gene ambiguous. V lost 9 bases and J lost 1, with 17 bases in between. CDR3 size: 15 residues. The germline CDR1 and CDR2 sequences are MNHEY and SVGAGI. CDR3 coding DNA: TGTGCCAGTATGTTGAGGCTCCAGGGCACAGATACGCAGTATTTT. Protein: CASMLRLQGTDTQYF.

The chain uses TRBV18 and TRBJ2-2; D gene ambiguous. Germline V gene data show CDR1 as KGHSH and CDR2 as LQKENI. The CDR3 has 14 residues. Deletions cut 3 bases from V and 0 bases from J, with 5 bases between. The CDR3 bases are TGTGCCAGCTCACCGAAAGCGAACACCGGGGAGCTGTTTTTT. Amino acid sequence: CASSPKANTGELFF.

The rearrangement joins TRBV28 to TRBJ1-4, with 7 positions matching TRBD1. The CDR3 spans 14 residues. Germline V lookup: CDR1 MDHEN, CDR2 SYDVKM. V was clipped by 3 bases and J by 8 bases; unmatched bases: 6. The CDR3 region is CASSFLDRAEKLFF. CDR3 bases: TGTGCCAGCAGTTTTTTAGACAGGGCGGAAAAACTGTTTTTT.

J is TRBJ2-3 and V is TRBV5-4; D is unresolved. V gave up 3 bases and J gave up 4 bases, with 15 bases separating them. CDR1 is SGHNT and CDR2 is YYREEE in the germline V gene (reference sequence). The CDR3 consists of 15 residues. CDR3 DNA sequence: TGTGCCAGCAGCTCGGCGATCGGGTTCCCAGATACGCAGTATTTT. Its translation: CASSSAIGFPDTQYF.

The DNA for the CDR3 is TGTGCCAGCAGCTTCTACAGGGATCCAACTGGCTACACCTTC. As protein: CASSFYRDPTGYTF. The genes are TRBV5-4 and TRBJ1-2; D possibly corresponds to TRBD1 (6 bases). CDR1 SGHNT and CDR2 YYREEE come from the germline V gene (reference sequence). The CDR3 extends over 14 amino acids. With 2 bases removed from V and 7 bases from J, the gap between germline ends came to 15 bases.

This clone appeared a single time. V and J are TRBV18 and TRBJ1-1, with D hard to call. This CDR3 is built from 13 residues. Germline CDR1 KGHSH, CDR2 LQKENI. With 3 bases removed from V and 8 bases from J, the gap between germline ends came to 13 bases. The CDR3 DNA sequence: TGTGCCAGCTCACCTTCCCTTAGTTCAGAAGCTTTCTTT. This sequence encodes CASSPSLSSEAFF.

This sequence joins TRBV3-1 (or the pseudogene TRBV3-2) and TRBJ1-5; D is unclear. Trimming removed 1 base at V and 5 bases at J, with 18 bases between. CDR1 is LGHDT and CDR2 is YNNKEL in the germline V gene (reference sequence). This CDR3 is built from 17 residues. The CDR3 loop reads CASSQGYSVSVHQPQHF. The CDR3 nucleotides are TGTGCCAGCAGCCAAGGGTACTCAGTTTCGGTCCATCAGCCCCAGCATTTT.

This rearrangement joins TRBV20-1 to TRBJ1-1; the D gene is possibly TRBD1 (5 bases). V was shortened by 3 bases and J by 0 bases, with 14 bases between the two germline ends. The germline V gene encodes CDR1 DFQATT and CDR2 SNEGSKA (reference sequence). The CDR3 consists of 15 residues. DNA of the CDR3: TGCAGTGCTAGTGGACATGGAGGGATGAACACTGAAGCTTTCTTT. Amino acid sequence: CSASGHGGMNTEAFF.

The chain uses TRBV19 and TRBJ2-5; the D is unclear. Germline values: CDR1 LNHDA, CDR2 SQIVND (reference sequence). V lost 3 bases to trimming and J lost 2 bases, with 7 bases between them. This CDR3 comprises 13 residues. The chain's CDR3 is CASSISIQETQYF. The DNA of the CDR3 is TGTGCCAGTAGTATTTCAATTCAAGAGACCCAGTACTTC.

Turning to this clone: One junction end does not reproduce the germline sequence, and a read error may be involved. J is TRBJ1-2 and V is TRBV10-3; a weak D match, TRBD1 (6 bases). There are 14 residues in the CDR3. Germline V gene data show CDR1 as ENHRY and CDR2 as SYGVKD. CDR3 coding DNA: TGTGCCATCAATGAGGGGACAAGGGACTATGGCTACACCTTC. Translation: CAINEGTRDYGYTF.

The gene calls are TRBV28 and TRBJ2-7; 9 bases align to TRBD1. V was pared by 6 bases and J by 5 bases, with 5 bases of the junction left unmatched. CDR1 is MDHEN and CDR2 is SYDVKM in the germline V gene. The CDR3 totals 13 residues. CDR3 DNA: TGTGCCAGCAGCTGGGGACAGGGCCACGAGCAGTACGTC. This translates into CASSWGQGHEQYV.

The V call is TRBV7-9, the J call TRBJ2-2; D gene uncertain. Trimming pared 3 bases from V and 5 bases from J, leaving 10 bases between. The length of the CDR3 is 14 residues. Germline V gives CDR1 SEHNR, CDR2 FQNEAQ (reference sequence). CDR3 nucleotides: TGTGCCAGCAGCTTTGCAGGCGGTACCGGGGAGCTGTTTTTT. Its protein is CASSFAGGTGELFF.

The J gene is TRBJ2-7, the V gene TRBV28; the D gene is possibly TRBD1 (6 bases). The CDR3 runs 14 residues. The V end was cut by 10 bases, the J end by 3 bases, with 19 bases between. The germline gives CDR1 MDHEN, CDR2 SYDVKM. CDR3 region: CATRSSQGHYEQYV. In DNA, the CDR3 is TGTGCCACTCGCTCGAGCCAGGGGCACTACGAGCAGTACGTC.